This T cell receptor (beta chain) was recovered during a study of T cells after yellow fever vaccination (dated by TCRdb to between 2018 and 2020). Notes on the research overall: Staining for CD3, CD45RA, CCR7 and CD95 was used to sort memory subsets (EM, EMRA, CM and Tscm) on a BD FACS Aria III. Two healthy male donors made up the cohort, one aged 18 to 30 years and the other aged 30 to 40 years. To track T-cell clones before and after primary and booster YFV17D yellow fever vaccination, bulk TCR alpha and beta repertoires were sequenced longitudinally. Memory subsets were sorted on days 0, 15 and 45 and at 18 months following primary vaccination, and on days 0, 15 and 45 following the 30-year booster. Blood samples were taken at several timepoints before and after primary and secondary immunization, and bulk PBMC replicates and cell subsets were isolated. Libraries from fractions with low cell numbers were prepared with the SMART-Seq v4 Ultra Low Input RNA kit. Beyond this particular receptor, the publication reports: The secondary T-cell response was found to be weaker but faster than the primary response, with a peak reached on day 5 rather than on day 15. Because only two donors were included in the study, the extent to which the findings can be generalized is limited. A small fraction of clonotypes appeared in both the CD4 and CD8 compartments, likely as a result of convergent recombination. FACS-sorted repertoires could contain abundant contaminating clonotypes from the bulk population, so computational filtering was required. After the booster, most clones that had expanded after primary vaccination were detected again (approximately 96% of CD4 and around nine tenths of CD8), suggesting broad maintenance of memory. In the sorted memory subsets on day 0, nearly all vaccine-responding clonotypes were below the level of detection.

TCR cDNA was synthesized by 5'RACE template switching, which introduced a universal primer site and unique molecular identifiers. cDNA synthesis was primed from both the TCR alpha and TCR beta constant segments. Libraries were amplified in two PCR steps, with sample barcodes and sequencing adapters added in the second step. Sequencing of libraries was done on Illumina HiSeq 2500 (2x100 bp) or NovaSeq (2x150 bp). In the paper's pipeline: Demultiplexing of reads and collapsing into UMI consensus sequences were performed with MIGEC, and V(D)J alignment was carried out with MiXCR. Clonotypes responding to the vaccine were identified with edgeR on replicate PBMC samples, with the criteria of FDR below 0.01 and a log2 fold change above 5 up to day 15. CD4 or CD8 identity was assigned to each bulk clonotype according to whether the clonotype was present at higher abundance in the sequenced CD4 repertoire or the sequenced CD8 repertoire. Clonotype frequencies in memory subsets were weighted by FACS-sorted cell numbers to estimate each clone's distribution across memory phenotypes. Using fastp at Q25 and MiXCR, TCRdb reprocessed the public reads and kept productive beta chains. Duplicate CDR3 protein sequences are folded into a single record with the most common DNA and genes. In this record, the V and J calls reflect TCRdb's handling and not the investigators' own analysis. This sample is represented by about 46,000 distinct CDR3 sequences; 5.5% to 8% of them were singletons. Under 11% of the sample rests with the top ten.

This clonotype has more than one count but fewer than ten. Base quality data are lacking; no much larger clone is found one base away. Interpreted using the paper, the treatment or condition label stands for: live attenuated yellow fever vaccine strain. A standard Ficoll-Paque protocol was used to isolate PBMCs from peripheral blood. For sorted memory subsets, RNA extraction was done with the RNeasy Micro Kit. At the junction V is shortened by 1 base and J by 2 bases, with 9 bases in between. The germline V gene provides CDR1 KGHSH and CDR2 LQKENI. The CDR3 runs 14 residues from the cysteine to the phenylalanine. Here the CDR3 DNA is all that survives: 42 bases in frame from base 1.

The sequence joins TRBV18 to TRBJ2-7; the D gene lacks a confident call. Sequenced here: PBMCs, either bulk or a sorted T-cell subset (CD4+, CD8+, memory, or dextramer-sorted; not recorded which), sampled 45 days after the yellow fever booster vaccination. The clonotype originates from a man aged 30 to 39 who received the YFV17D yellow fever vaccine. In nucleotide form, the sequence is TGTGCCAGCTCACCACGGCAGTCGACCTACGAGCAGTACTTC. Translation gives CASSPRQSTYEQYF.